This TCR beta chain was identified in a study of cytomegalovirus exposure and HLA in healthy donors. Study-wide findings and caveats: A later analysis found most CMV-associated TCR beta chains apparently HLA-restricted. Specificity of a few CMV-associated chains for CMV antigens was verified in vitro. The HLA-A and HLA-B alleles of most subjects were reportedly predicted accurately from TCR beta sequences. Later findings reportedly placed an Asian-associated ancestry cluster below the approximately 620-donor mean for N-insertions.

On this clone itself: As yet, its antigen is unknown.

13 Jbeta primers and 60 Vbeta primers were used for the PCR. The assay was immunoSEQ multiplex PCR, and TCRdb's table has in-frame clones only and misses some. The sample yields about 190,000 clones, 10% to 15% seen once. The CDR3 spans 13 residues. CDR1 is SGHTA, CDR2 FQGNSA, per germline. V was pared by 5 bases and J by 7 bases, with 3 bases of the junction left unmatched. This sequence originates from a man aged 45-65 years in good health and CMV-seropositive. V usage is TRBV7-2 and J usage is TRBJ1-5, with 9 bases lining up with TRBD1. The specimen sequenced was PBMCs. The CDR3 coding sequence is TGTGCCAGCAGCGGGGACAGGGACCAGCCCCAGCATTTT. This gives the protein CASSGDRDQPQHF.